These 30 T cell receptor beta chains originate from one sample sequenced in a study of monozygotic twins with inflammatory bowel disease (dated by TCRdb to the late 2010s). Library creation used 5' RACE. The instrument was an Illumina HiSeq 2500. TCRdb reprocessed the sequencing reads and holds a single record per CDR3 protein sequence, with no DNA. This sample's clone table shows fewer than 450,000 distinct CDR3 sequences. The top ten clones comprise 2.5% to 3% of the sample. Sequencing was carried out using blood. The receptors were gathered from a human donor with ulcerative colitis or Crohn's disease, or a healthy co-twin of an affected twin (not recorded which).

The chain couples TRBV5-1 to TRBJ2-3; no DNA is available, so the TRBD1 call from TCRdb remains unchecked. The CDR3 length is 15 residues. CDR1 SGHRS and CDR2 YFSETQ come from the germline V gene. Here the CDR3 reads CASSLQWGHTDTQYF.

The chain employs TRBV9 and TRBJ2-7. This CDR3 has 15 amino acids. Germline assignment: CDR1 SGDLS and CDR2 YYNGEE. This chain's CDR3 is CASSERSGSSYEQYF.

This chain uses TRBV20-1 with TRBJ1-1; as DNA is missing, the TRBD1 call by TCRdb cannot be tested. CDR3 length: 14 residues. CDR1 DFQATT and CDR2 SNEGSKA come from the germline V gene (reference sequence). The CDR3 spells CSARDGGQNTEAFF.

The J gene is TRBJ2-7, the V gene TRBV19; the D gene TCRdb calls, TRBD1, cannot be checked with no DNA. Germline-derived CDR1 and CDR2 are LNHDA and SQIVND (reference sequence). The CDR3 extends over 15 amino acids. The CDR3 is CASRMTFGTDYEQYF.

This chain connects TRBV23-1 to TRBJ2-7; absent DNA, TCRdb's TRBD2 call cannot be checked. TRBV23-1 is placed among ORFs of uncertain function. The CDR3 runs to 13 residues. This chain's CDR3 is CAGGPPRSYEQYF.

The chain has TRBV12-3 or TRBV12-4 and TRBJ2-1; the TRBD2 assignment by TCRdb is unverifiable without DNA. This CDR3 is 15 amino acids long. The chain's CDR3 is CASNERGVTYNEQFF.

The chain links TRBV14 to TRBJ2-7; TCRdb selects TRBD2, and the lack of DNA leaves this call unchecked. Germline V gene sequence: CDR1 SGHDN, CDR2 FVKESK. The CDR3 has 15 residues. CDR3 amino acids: CASSVGLVPSYEQYF.

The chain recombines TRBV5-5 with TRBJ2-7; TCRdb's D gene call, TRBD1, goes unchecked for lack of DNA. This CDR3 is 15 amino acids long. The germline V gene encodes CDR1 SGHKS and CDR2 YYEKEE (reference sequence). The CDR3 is CASSLSRDRPYEQYF.

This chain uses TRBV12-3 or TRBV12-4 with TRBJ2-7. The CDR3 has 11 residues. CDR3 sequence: CASSTRHEQYF.

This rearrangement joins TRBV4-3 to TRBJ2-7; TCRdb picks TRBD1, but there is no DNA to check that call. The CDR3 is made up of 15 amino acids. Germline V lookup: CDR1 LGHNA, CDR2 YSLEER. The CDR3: CASSQDRVGSYEQYF.

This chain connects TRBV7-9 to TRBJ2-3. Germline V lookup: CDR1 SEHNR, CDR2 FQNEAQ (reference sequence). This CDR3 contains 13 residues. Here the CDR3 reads CASSLDTTKSQYF.

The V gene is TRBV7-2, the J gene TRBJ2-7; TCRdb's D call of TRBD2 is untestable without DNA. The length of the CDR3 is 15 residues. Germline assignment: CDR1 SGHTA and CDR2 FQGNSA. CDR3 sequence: CASSPGTSGVSPLYF.

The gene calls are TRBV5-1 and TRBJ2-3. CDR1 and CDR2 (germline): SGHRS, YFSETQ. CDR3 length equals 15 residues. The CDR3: CASSLVVGSTDTQYF.

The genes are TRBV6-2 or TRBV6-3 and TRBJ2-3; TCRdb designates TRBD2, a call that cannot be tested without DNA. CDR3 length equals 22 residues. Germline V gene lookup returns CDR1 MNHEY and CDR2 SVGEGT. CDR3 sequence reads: CASSYSTGTSGPSDTSTDTQYF.

The CDR3 region is CASRDTPQGPGELFF. This rearrangement joins TRBV6-1 to TRBJ2-2; as DNA is missing, the TRBD1 call by TCRdb cannot be tested. This CDR3 comprises 15 residues. Germline V gene lookup returns CDR1 MNHNS and CDR2 SASEGT.

The CDR3 region is CASSGSPSLTQYF. The chain couples TRBV12-3 or TRBV12-4 to TRBJ2-5; TCRdb picks TRBD1, but there is no DNA to check that call. The CDR3 runs to 13 residues.

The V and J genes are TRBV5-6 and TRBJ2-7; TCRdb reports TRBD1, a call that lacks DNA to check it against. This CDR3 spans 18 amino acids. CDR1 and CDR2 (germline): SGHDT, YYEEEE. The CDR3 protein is CASTHTRSGIGESYEQYF.

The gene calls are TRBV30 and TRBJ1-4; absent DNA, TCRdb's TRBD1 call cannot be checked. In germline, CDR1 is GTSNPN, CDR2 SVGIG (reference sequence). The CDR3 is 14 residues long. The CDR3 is CAWSEGQGDEKLFF.

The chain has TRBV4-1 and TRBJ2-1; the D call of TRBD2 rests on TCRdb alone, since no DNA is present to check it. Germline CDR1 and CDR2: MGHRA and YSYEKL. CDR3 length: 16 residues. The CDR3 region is CASSRLDMLSYNEQFF.

The CDR3 is CASSPRQPSTDTQYF. This chain uses TRBV7-2 with TRBJ2-3; TCRdb's D gene call, TRBD1, goes unchecked for lack of DNA. Germline CDR1 SGHTA, CDR2 FQGNSA. This CDR3 spans 15 amino acids.

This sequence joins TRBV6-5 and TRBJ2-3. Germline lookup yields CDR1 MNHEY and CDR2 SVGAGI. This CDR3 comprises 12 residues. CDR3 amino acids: CASHEDTDTQYF.

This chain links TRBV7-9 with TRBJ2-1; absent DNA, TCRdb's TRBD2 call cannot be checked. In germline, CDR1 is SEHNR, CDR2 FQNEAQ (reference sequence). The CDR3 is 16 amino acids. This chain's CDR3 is CASSPRLAGDDNEQFF.

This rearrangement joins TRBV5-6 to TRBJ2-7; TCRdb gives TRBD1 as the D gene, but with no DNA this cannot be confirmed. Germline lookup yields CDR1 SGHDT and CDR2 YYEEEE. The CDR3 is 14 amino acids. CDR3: CASSFRDRAHEQYF.

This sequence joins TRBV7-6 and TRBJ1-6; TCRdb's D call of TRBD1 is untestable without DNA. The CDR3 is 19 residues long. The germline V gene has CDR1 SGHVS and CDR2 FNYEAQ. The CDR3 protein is CASSPSRDRDNPVHSPLHF.

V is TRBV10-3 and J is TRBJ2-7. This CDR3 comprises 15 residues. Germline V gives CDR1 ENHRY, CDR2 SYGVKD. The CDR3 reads CAISETNRRTYEQYF.

CDR3 loop: CASSVGVEAGELFF. The chain combines TRBV7-3 with TRBJ2-2. The CDR3 loop spans 14 amino acids. CDR1 SGHTA and CDR2 FQGTGA come from the germline V gene.

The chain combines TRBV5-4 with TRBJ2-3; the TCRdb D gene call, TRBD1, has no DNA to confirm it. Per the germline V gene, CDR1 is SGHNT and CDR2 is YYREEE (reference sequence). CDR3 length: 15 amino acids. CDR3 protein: CASSRDRAGADTQYF.

CDR3 protein: CASSPILAGLYNEQFF. The rearrangement uses TRBV5-1 and TRBJ2-1; there is no DNA to check the TCRdb D call of TRBD2. Germline V CDR1 and CDR2: SGHRS, YFSETQ. The CDR3 is made up of 16 amino acids.

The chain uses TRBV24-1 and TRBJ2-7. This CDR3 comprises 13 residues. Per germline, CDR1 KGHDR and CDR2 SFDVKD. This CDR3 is CATSPNGLYEQYF.

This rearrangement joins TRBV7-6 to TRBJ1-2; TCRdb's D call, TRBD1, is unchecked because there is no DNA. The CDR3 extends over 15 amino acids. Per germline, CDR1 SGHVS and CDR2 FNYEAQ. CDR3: CASSLAQQGLHGYTF.